This TCR beta chain derives from a study of molecular identifiers for immune sequencing clone quantification. In TCRdb, the PCR reads were re-called with MiXCR into one record per CDR3 protein. The sample lists approximately 670,000 distinct CDR3 sequences, 15% to 20% occurring once. The sample holds a few counts of this clonotype. Its antigen is currently unknown. Unmatched junction bases numbered 4, after V lost 4 bases and J lost 1 base. The CDR3 loop spans 14 amino acids. Germline CDR1 and CDR2: MNHEY and SMNVEV (reference sequence). Study-wide results and caveats: Clones that had above 20 RNA copies took up over 99% of effector molecules but under 1% in naive cells. Same-barcode identical TCR molecules could make highly expanded clones look smaller than they are. Among some 910,000 naive cells, as was reported, spiked Jurkat TCR RNA from one cell was detectable.

Sequencing was done on a sample of naive CD8+ T cells from blood, with Jurkat cell RNA spiked in. Subset in this sample: FACS-sorted CD8+CD4-CCR7+CD45RA+ naive T cells. This chain uses TRBV27 with TRBJ2-7; 7 nucleotides align to TRBD1. This clonotype was sampled from a human donor in good health. Some libraries in this study had Jurkat cell RNA spiked in. The CDR3 bases are TGTGCCAGCAGTTCCCTACAGGGGTCCTACGAGCAGTACTTC. This encodes CASSSLQGSYEQYF.